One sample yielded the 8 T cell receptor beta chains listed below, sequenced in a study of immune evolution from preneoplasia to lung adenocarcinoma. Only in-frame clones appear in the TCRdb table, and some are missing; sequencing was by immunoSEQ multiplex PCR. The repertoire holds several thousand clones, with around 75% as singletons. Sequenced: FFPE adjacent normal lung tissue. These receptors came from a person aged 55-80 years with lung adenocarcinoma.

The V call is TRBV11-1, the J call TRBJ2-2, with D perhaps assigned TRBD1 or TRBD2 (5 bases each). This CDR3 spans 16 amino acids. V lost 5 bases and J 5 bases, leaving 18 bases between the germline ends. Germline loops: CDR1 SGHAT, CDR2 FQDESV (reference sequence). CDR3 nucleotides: TGTGCCAGCAGCAACGACAGCCCCGGAGGAACCGGGGAGCTGTTTTTT. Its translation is CASSNDSPGGTGELFF.

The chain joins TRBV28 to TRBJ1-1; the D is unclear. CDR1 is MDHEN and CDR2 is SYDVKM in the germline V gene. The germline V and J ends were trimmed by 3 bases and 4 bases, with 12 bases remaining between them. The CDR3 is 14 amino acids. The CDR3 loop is CASSFKRTGTEAFF. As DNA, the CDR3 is TGTGCCAGCAGTTTTAAGAGGACGGGCACTGAAGCTTTCTTT.

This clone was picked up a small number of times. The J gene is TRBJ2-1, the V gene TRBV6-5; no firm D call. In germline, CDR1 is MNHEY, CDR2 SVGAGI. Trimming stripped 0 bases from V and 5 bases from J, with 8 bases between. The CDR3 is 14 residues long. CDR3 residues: CASSYSIYNNEQFF. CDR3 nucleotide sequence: TGTGCCAGCAGTTACTCGATTTATAACAATGAGCAGTTCTTC.

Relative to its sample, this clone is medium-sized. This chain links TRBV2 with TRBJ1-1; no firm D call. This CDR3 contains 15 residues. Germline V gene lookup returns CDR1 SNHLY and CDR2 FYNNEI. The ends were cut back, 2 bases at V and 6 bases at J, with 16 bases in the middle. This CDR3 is CASSERLGLNAEAFF. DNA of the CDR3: TGTGCCAGCAGTGAAAGATTGGGATTAAATGCTGAAGCTTTCTTT.

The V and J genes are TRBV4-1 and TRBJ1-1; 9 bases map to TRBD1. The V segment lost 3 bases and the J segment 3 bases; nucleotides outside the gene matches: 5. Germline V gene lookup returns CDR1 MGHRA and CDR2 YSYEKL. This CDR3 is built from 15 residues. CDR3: CASSQTRTGDTEAFF. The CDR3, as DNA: TGCGCCAGCAGCCAGACCCGGACAGGGGACACTGAAGCTTTCTTT.

The CDR3 DNA is TGCGCCAGCAGCCAGGATAGCAATCAGCCCCAGCATTTT. As protein: CASSQDSNQPQHF. The chain carries TRBV4-3 and TRBJ1-5, with no clear D. V lost 3 bases and J lost 0, with 3 bases in between. The CDR3 is made up of 13 amino acids. Germline V CDR1 and CDR2: LGHNA, YSLEER.

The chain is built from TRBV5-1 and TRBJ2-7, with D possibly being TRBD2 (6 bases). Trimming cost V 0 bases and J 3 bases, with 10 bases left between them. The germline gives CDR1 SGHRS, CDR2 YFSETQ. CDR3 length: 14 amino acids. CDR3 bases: TGCGCCAGCAGCTTGGAATTGGGGGGCTACGAGCAGTACTTC. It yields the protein CASSLELGGYEQYF.

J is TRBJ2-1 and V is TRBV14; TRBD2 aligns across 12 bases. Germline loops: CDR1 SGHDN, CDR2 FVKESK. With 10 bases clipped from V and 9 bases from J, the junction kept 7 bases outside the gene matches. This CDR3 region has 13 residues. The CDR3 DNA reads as TGTGCCACCAAACTAGCGGGAGGATTTGAGCAGTTCTTC. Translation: CATKLAGGFEQFF.